This T cell receptor (beta chain) was identified during a study of tumor-infiltrating lymphocytes in oesophageal squamous cell carcinoma. This clonotype was detected ten times or more. The V and J ends lost 5 bases and 4 bases respectively, with 9 bases between them. The CDR3 sequence is 13 residues long. In germline, CDR1 is ENHRY, CDR2 SYGVKD. TCRdb called the PCR reads again in MiXCR, with one record for every CDR3 protein. This table holds about 14,000 distinct CDR3 sequences, 50% found once. The origin of this receptor is a male donor with esophageal squamous cell carcinoma. Sequencing was performed on blood. The V call is TRBV10-3, the J call TRBJ1-3, with D unresolved. CDR3 sequence (DNA): TGTGCCATCAGTCCCGGGCTCGGAAACACCATATATTTT. Translated, it gives CAISPGLGNTIYF.